This T cell receptor beta chain was found in a study of blood T cell repertoires in COVID-19. Study background: Sample material is recorded as cDNA or gDNA derived from T cells, B-cell-depleted T cells, or PBMCs.

Assay: immunoSEQ multiplex PCR; the TCRdb copy retains only in-frame clones and omits some. The sample lists about 260,000 clones; about 88% were seen once. CDR3 length: 13 residues. V lost 2 bases, J lost 4 bases, and 0 bases stayed unmatched. Germline V CDR1 and CDR2: WSHSY, SAAADI. This receptor was taken from a woman aged 55-69 years with COVID-19, enrolled during active disease. V usage is TRBV10-2 and J usage is TRBJ2-3, with 7 bases fitting TRBD2. The sequenced sample was peripheral blood. CDR3 amino acids: CASSEGGADTQYF. The CDR3 coding sequence is TGCGCCAGCAGTGAGGGGGGGGCAGATACGCAGTATTTT.